Below are 15 T cell receptor beta chains sequenced from a single sample in a study of blood T cells in healthy people across ages. Combining a sample-barcoded 5' primer with a J-beta primer mix, a second PCR ran for roughly 6 to 11 cycles. TCRdb itself ran the 5' RACE reads through MiXCR, one entry per CDR3 protein. The sample consists of around 900,000 distinct CDR3 sequences, roughly 26% of them appearing once. Sequenced: blood. All receptors come from a woman aged 80 or over in good health.

This clonotype was counted many times. The DNA for the CDR3 is TGTGCCACCAGCAGAGGTCAGCGGGGGCCCACAGATACGCAGTATTTT. The encoded protein is CATSRGQRGPTDTQYF. The chain couples TRBV15 to TRBJ2-3, with TRBD2 identical over 8 bases. CDR1 LNHNV and CDR2 YYDKDF come from the germline V gene (reference sequence). Germline trimming cut 1 base from V and 2 bases from J; bases unmatched to any gene: 5. CDR3 length: 16 residues.

The table lists this clonotype with many counts. The V and J genes are TRBV7-8 and TRBJ2-7, with 11 bases that match TRBD1. The germline V gene encodes CDR1 SGHVS and CDR2 FQNEAQ. The CDR3 has 17 residues. V gave up 2 bases and J gave up 0 bases; unmatched junction bases: 6. In DNA form, the CDR3 reads TGTGCCAGCAGCTTAAGGACAGGGGGCTTGAACTCCTACGAGCAGTACTTC. Amino acid sequence: CASSLRTGGLNSYEQYF.

This clonotype was seen only a few times. The chain is built from TRBV4-1 and TRBJ2-5, with 10 bases matching TRBD1. The CDR3 sequence is 16 residues long. CDR1 and CDR2 from the germline V gene are MGHRA and YSYEKL. Losses at the gene ends were 0 bases for V and 11 bases for J; bases not matched to a gene: 12. DNA of the CDR3: TGCGCCAGCAGCCAAGATCTCGGGACAGGGGACAATGAGCAGTACTTC. Translating it yields CASSQDLGTGDNEQYF.

This clonotype was seen repeatedly, ten times or more. This chain joins TRBV6-5 and TRBJ2-1; TRBD2 agrees at 9 bases. The CDR3 consists of 21 residues. The V gene's germline CDR1 is MNHEY and CDR2 SVGAGI. The ends lost 0 bases at V and 0 bases at J; junction bases unmatched: 15. In DNA, the CDR3 is TGTGCCAGCAGTTACTCGAGGACCGGTACCCTAGCGGGGAGCTCCTACAATGAGCAGTTCTTC. As protein: CASSYSRTGTLAGSSYNEQFF.

This clonotype came up a few times. The rearrangement uses TRBV2 and TRBJ1-2; 8 bases agree with TRBD1. This CDR3 has 15 amino acids. Losses at the gene ends were 8 bases for V and 8 bases for J; bases not matched to a gene: 16. Looked up from germline, CDR1 is SNHLY and CDR2 is FYNNEI. The CDR3 DNA follows: TGTGCCAGCGAAGGGATTATAGGCAGGGGGCAAGGCTACACCTTC. Amino acid sequence: CASEGIIGRGQGYTF.

This clonotype was observed at least ten times. This chain connects TRBV7-9 to TRBJ2-5, with D tentatively TRBD1 (6 bases). Trimming took off 5 bases at V and 4 bases at J, with 14 bases between the two ends. This CDR3 is 14 amino acids long. Germline-derived CDR1 and CDR2 are SEHNR and FQNEAQ (reference sequence). Here the CDR3 reads CASSIQGPLETQYF. CDR3 nucleotide sequence: TGTGCCAGCAGCATACAGGGTCCCTTAGAGACCCAGTACTTC.

This clonotype occurred a few times. This may be a read error: a much more frequent sequence differs by one nucleotide. The genes are TRBV9 and TRBJ2-3; D could derive from TRBD1 or TRBD2 (5 bases each). The CDR3 runs to 14 residues. V was cut by 3 bases and J by 8 bases, with 16 bases left in between. Germline CDR1 SGDLS, CDR2 YYNGEE. This CDR3 is CASSGGELAGTQYF. CDR3 sequence (DNA): TGTGCCAGCAGCGGAGGGGAGCTAGCTGGTACGCAGTATTTT.

This clonotype was recorded many times. The rearrangement joins TRBV7-2 to TRBJ2-3; TRBD2 is a possible D gene (5 bases). V was pared by 4 bases and J by 6 bases, with 11 bases between. The CDR3 is 13 amino acids. The V gene's germline CDR1 is SGHTA and CDR2 FQGNSA. The CDR3 sequence is CASSSGLPDTQYF. CDR3 nucleotides: TGTGCCAGCAGCTCCGGACTCCCCGATACGCAGTATTTT.

The chain joins TRBV20-1 to TRBJ1-5, with D possibly matching TRBD1 (5 bases). Deletions cut 1 base from V and 3 bases from J, with 7 bases between. The CDR3 covers 13 residues. Germline V gene data show CDR1 as DFQATT and CDR2 as SNEGSKA (reference sequence). The CDR3 DNA reads as TGCAGTGCTAGAGCAGGGTTCAATCAGCCCCAGCATTTT. Its translation is CSARAGFNQPQHF.

In regard to this clonotype: One end of the junction varies from germline; a read error may be responsible. V and J are TRBV6-1 and TRBJ1-2; D may be TRBD1 (5 bases). This CDR3 contains 14 residues. The germline gives CDR1 MNHNS, CDR2 SASEGT. The CDR3 DNA follows: TGTGCCAGCAGGGAAGGTCGGGGGAACTATGGCTACACCTTC. Translated: CASREGRGNYGYTF.

This chain joins TRBV20-1 and TRBJ1-5; 8 bases are shared with TRBD1. The CDR3 runs to 14 residues. The V gene's germline CDR1 is DFQATT and CDR2 SNEGSKA (reference sequence). With 2 bases clipped from V and 6 bases from J, the junction kept 6 bases outside the gene matches. The CDR3 DNA reads TGCAGTGCTAGACAGACAGGGGCGGCTCAGCCCCAGCATTTT. Its translation is CSARQTGAAQPQHF.

In this sample, this clonotype turned up a few times. This may arise from a read error, as a much more abundant clone is one base away. The chain uses TRBV12-3 or TRBV12-4 and TRBJ2-1; the D call may be TRBD1 or TRBD2 (5 bases each). The CDR3 consists of 14 residues. V shed 5 bases and J shed 13 bases, with 21 bases lying between them. The CDR3 spells CASSLARGTETQFF. CDR3 DNA sequence: TGTGCCAGCAGTCTTGCGAGGGGTACCGAGACCCAGTTCTTC.

Worth noting for this clonotype: At one boundary the junction diverges from the germline segment, which might be a read error. The V gene is TRBV5-1, the J gene TRBJ2-6; tentatively, D is TRBD1 (5 bases). The length of the CDR3 is 14 residues. Germline V gene data show CDR1 as SGHRS and CDR2 as YFSETQ. CDR3 in amino acids: CASSKQAPANVRTF. CDR3 sequence (DNA): TGCGCCAGCAGCAAACAGGCCCCGGCCAACGTCCGGACTTTC. Supplemented by reference TRBV5-1 and TRBJ2-6, the full variable domain reads KAGVTQTPRYLIKTRGQQVTLSCSPISGHRSVSWYQQTPGQGLQFLFEYFSETQRNKGNFPGRFSGRQFSNSRSEMNVSTLELGDSALYLCASSKQAPANVRTFGAGSRLTVL.

This clonotype has more than one count but fewer than ten. The CDR3 reads CSAREPGGRNTEAFF. CDR3 DNA sequence: TGCAGTGCTAGGGAACCAGGGGGGAGGAACACTGAAGCTTTCTTT. The V gene is TRBV20-1, the J gene TRBJ1-1; TRBD1 matches 7 bases. V shed 3 bases and J 1 base; nucleotides not matched to a gene: 8. The length of the CDR3 is 15 residues. Germline V gene sequence: CDR1 DFQATT, CDR2 SNEGSKA (reference sequence).

This clonotype occurred a few times. This sequence joins TRBV19 and TRBJ2-1; D possibly corresponds to TRBD2 (6 bases). The CDR3 has 16 residues. Per the germline V gene, CDR1 is LNHDA and CDR2 is SQIVND (reference sequence). The germline V and J ends were trimmed by 2 bases and 8 bases, with 19 bases remaining between them. The CDR3 nucleotides are TGTGCCAGTAGTATACAAACCGGGACTCCCTTCGATGAGCAGTTCTTC. Translating gives CASSIQTGTPFDEQFF.